Listed below are T cell receptor beta chains from one sample, sequenced in a study of blood T cell repertoires in COVID-19. The method was immunoSEQ multiplex PCR; TCRdb's version includes in-frame clones alone and lacks a portion of them. The table has over 150,000 clones, 81% seen once. The sequenced sample consisted of peripheral blood. The origin of the receptors is a woman of 80 years or more with COVID-19, enrolled during active disease. Each CDR3 is given with its conserved first and last residue. The order of the fields is clone size, V gene, D gene, J gene, CDR3 protein, CDR3 DNA. A D gene is named only where the DNA matches it firmly. Some rows have no size entry. The others give once, few or many, or a class for an expanded clone.

abundance: .; v_gene: TRBV10-3; d_gene: TRBD1; j_gene: TRBJ1-1; CDR3aa: CAISRQGTLAGAFF; CDR3nt: TGTGCCATCAGTAGACAGGGGACCCTCGCGGGTGCTTTCTTT
abundance: few; v_gene: TRBV2; d_gene: .; j_gene: TRBJ1-2; CDR3aa: CASSERYYGYTF; CDR3nt: TGTGCCAGCAGTGAACGTTACTATGGCTACACCTTC
abundance: once; v_gene: TRBV7-2; d_gene: TRBD2; j_gene: TRBJ2-6; CDR3aa: CASSSGQAGGPGANVLTF; CDR3nt: TGTGCCAGCAGCTCAGGGCAAGCGGGAGGGCCTGGGGCCAACGTCCTGACTTTC
abundance: .; v_gene: TRBV20-1; d_gene: .; j_gene: TRBJ2-5; CDR3aa: CSASWGSETQYF; CDR3nt: TGCAGTGCTAGTTGGGGCTCGGAGACCCAGTACTTC
abundance: .; v_gene: TRBV6-1; d_gene: .; j_gene: TRBJ2-3; CDR3aa: CASSEVGGGSTDTQYF; CDR3nt: TGTGCCAGCAGTGAAGTTGGGGGAGGCAGCACAGATACGCAGTATTTT
abundance: .; v_gene: TRBV7-6; d_gene: .; j_gene: TRBJ1-2; CDR3aa: CASSLALTGAYGYTF; CDR3nt: TGTGCCAGCAGCTTAGCCCTAACAGGTGCCTATGGCTACACCTTC
abundance: .; v_gene: TRBV6-2/TRBV6-3; d_gene: TRBD2; j_gene: TRBJ2-3; CDR3aa: CASSYETSGVSTDTQYF; CDR3nt: TGTGCCAGCAGTTACGAGACTAGCGGGGTTAGCACAGATACGCAGTATTTT
abundance: .; v_gene: TRBV7-2; d_gene: .; j_gene: TRBJ1-2; CDR3aa: CASSLGDYDGYTF; CDR3nt: TGTGCCAGCAGCTTGGGCGATTATGATGGCTACACCTTC
abundance: few; v_gene: TRBV6-5; d_gene: TRBD1; j_gene: TRBJ1-5; CDR3aa: CASRKTGGVQPQHF; CDR3nt: TGTGCCAGCAGAAAGACAGGGGGCGTCCAGCCCCAGCATTTT
abundance: .; v_gene: TRBV11-1; d_gene: TRBD2; j_gene: TRBJ2-1; CDR3aa: CASSLAATSDQQFF; CDR3nt: TGTGCCAGCAGCTTAGCGGCGACTAGCGACCAGCAGTTCTTC
abundance: .; v_gene: TRBV11-1; d_gene: .; j_gene: TRBJ2-7; CDR3aa: CASSVTERPYEQYF; CDR3nt: TGTGCCAGCAGCGTTACGGAGCGGCCCTACGAGCAGTACTTC
abundance: .; v_gene: TRBV4-3; d_gene: .; j_gene: TRBJ1-2; CDR3aa: CASSPTAVANYGYTF; CDR3nt: TGCGCCAGCAGCCCCACGGCGGTAGCTAACTATGGCTACACCTTC
abundance: .; v_gene: TRBV6-5; d_gene: .; j_gene: TRBJ2-3; CDR3aa: CASSYSRVDTQYF; CDR3nt: TGTGCCAGCAGTTACTCGAGGGTGGATACGCAGTATTTT
abundance: .; v_gene: TRBV19; d_gene: .; j_gene: TRBJ1-1; CDR3aa: CATSSRGRNTEAFF; CDR3nt: TGTGCCACCTCCTCCCGGGGGAGGAACACTGAAGCTTTCTTT
abundance: .; v_gene: TRBV14; d_gene: .; j_gene: TRBJ2-1; CDR3aa: CASSQGLNLGEQFF; CDR3nt: TGTGCCAGCAGCCAGGGCCTTAATCTTGGTGAGCAGTTCTTC
abundance: few; v_gene: TRBV5-1; d_gene: .; j_gene: TRBJ2-7; CDR3aa: CASSLGPGGSYEQYF; CDR3nt: TGCGCCAGCAGCTTGGGGCCAGGGGGGTCCTACGAGCAGTACTTC
abundance: .; v_gene: TRBV27; d_gene: .; j_gene: TRBJ1-6; CDR3aa: CASSLTTNNSPLHF; CDR3nt: TGTGCCAGCAGTTTAACGACAAATAATTCACCCCTCCACTTT
abundance: .; v_gene: TRBV30; d_gene: .; j_gene: TRBJ2-2; CDR3aa: CAWRAPVVTGELFF; CDR3nt: TGTGCCTGGAGGGCCCCCGTCGTCACCGGGGAGCTGTTTTTT
abundance: once; v_gene: TRBV9; d_gene: .; j_gene: TRBJ2-3; CDR3aa: CASSRTESSTDTQYF; CDR3nt: TGTGCCAGCAGCAGGACAGAATCTAGCACAGATACGCAGTATTTT
abundance: .; v_gene: TRBV18; d_gene: .; j_gene: TRBJ2-3; CDR3aa: CASSPSLTDTQYF; CDR3nt: TGTGCCAGCTCACCCTCTTTAACAGATACGCAGTATTTT
abundance: .; v_gene: TRBV5-1; d_gene: TRBD2; j_gene: TRBJ2-2; CDR3aa: CASSISGRASTGELFF; CDR3nt: TGCGCCAGCAGCATTAGCGGGAGGGCCAGCACCGGGGAGCTGTTTTTT
abundance: .; v_gene: TRBV28; d_gene: .; j_gene: TRBJ2-7; CDR3aa: CASSLSYTGQYF; CDR3nt: TGTGCCAGCAGTCTTTCTTACACGGGGCAGTACTTC
abundance: few; v_gene: TRBV2; d_gene: .; j_gene: TRBJ1-2; CDR3aa: CASKWNRVYGYTF; CDR3nt: TGTGCCAGCAAATGGAACAGAGTCTATGGCTACACCTTC
abundance: .; v_gene: TRBV7-3; d_gene: TRBD2; j_gene: TRBJ2-2; CDR3aa: CASRPGLAGGITGELFF; CDR3nt: TGTGCCAGTAGACCGGGACTAGCGGGGGGAATCACCGGGGAGCTGTTTTTT
abundance: .; v_gene: TRBV5-5; d_gene: .; j_gene: TRBJ2-7; CDR3aa: CASSFNSYEQYF; CDR3nt: TGTGCCAGCAGCTTTAACTCCTACGAGCAGTACTTC
abundance: .; v_gene: TRBV4-3; d_gene: .; j_gene: TRBJ2-1; CDR3aa: CASSQALVDEQFF; CDR3nt: TGCGCCAGCAGCCAGGCCCTGGTCGATGAGCAGTTCTTC
abundance: .; v_gene: TRBV19; d_gene: .; j_gene: TRBJ2-1; CDR3aa: CASSSGPNEQFF; CDR3nt: TGTGCCAGTAGTTCAGGGCCGAATGAGCAGTTCTTC
abundance: .; v_gene: TRBV19; d_gene: .; j_gene: TRBJ1-5; CDR3aa: CASSILAPSGDQPQHF; CDR3nt: TGTGCCAGTAGTATTTTGGCTCCCTCAGGGGATCAGCCCCAGCATTTT